The 12 T cell receptor beta chains below come from one sample, sequenced in a study of T cells after yellow fever vaccination. TCRdb reprocessed the 5' RACE reads with MiXCR, giving one entry per CDR3 protein. This table has 29,000 or so distinct CDR3 sequences, around 5% appearing once. Here the sequenced sample was CD8+ T cells sorted from PBMCs, taken 10 days after the yellow fever booster vaccination. Every receptor here comes from a man younger than 40 who received the YFV17D yellow fever vaccine.

This clonotype was recorded at least ten times. The rearrangement links TRBV11-1 to TRBJ2-2, with TRBD1 matching 7 bases. CDR3 length: 20 residues. The V gene end was trimmed by 6 bases and the J gene end by 4 bases; junction bases not matched to a gene: 23. The germline gives CDR1 SGHAT, CDR2 FQDESV (reference sequence). The CDR3 spells CASRPGLGQDQHFSTGELFF. The CDR3 nucleotides read TGTGCCAGCAGGCCTGGCCTAGGACAGGACCAACATTTCTCCACCGGGGAGCTGTTTTTT.

This clonotype was counted ten times or more. The chain carries TRBV5-4 and TRBJ2-1; D may be TRBD2 (6 bases). CDR1 is SGHNT, CDR2 YYREEE, per germline (reference sequence). The V gene lost 0 bases and the J gene lost 7 bases, with 14 bases spanning the gap. The CDR3 is 15 residues long. This chain's CDR3 is CASSLDPGVGNEQFF. The CDR3 nucleotides are TGTGCCAGCAGCTTGGACCCGGGGGTGGGGAATGAGCAGTTCTTC.

The V gene is TRBV3-1, the J gene TRBJ2-1, with TRBD2 identical over 11 bases. The V gene's germline CDR1 is LGHDT and CDR2 YNNKEL (reference sequence). Trimming removed 5 bases from V and 6 bases from J; junction bases left unmatched: 9. This CDR3 comprises 16 residues. The CDR3 sequence: CASSDLLAGAGNEQFF. The CDR3 coding sequence is TGTGCCAGCAGCGACCTACTAGCGGGAGCTGGCAATGAGCAGTTCTTC.

This clonotype was found many times. This chain joins TRBV3-1 and TRBJ1-2; D uncertain. The CDR3 covers 13 residues. Germline V gene data show CDR1 as LGHDT and CDR2 as YNNKEL (reference sequence). V dropped 10 bases and J dropped 4 bases, with 16 bases sitting between them. DNA of the CDR3: TGTGCCACTTTAGGTCCAGCGACCTATGGCTACACCTTC. Translation gives CATLGPATYGYTF.

This clonotype has a count of ten or more. CDR3 region: CASSPDLRADTQYF. For the CDR3, the DNA is TGTGCCAGCAGCCCAGACCTACGAGCAGATACGCAGTATTTT. This chain links TRBV7-7 with TRBJ2-3; D is ambiguous. This CDR3 has 14 amino acids. Germline values: CDR1 SSHAT, CDR2 FNYEAQ (reference sequence). V was shortened by 5 bases and J by 4 bases, with 13 bases between the two germline ends.

This clonotype was seen many times. The chain combines TRBV7-2 with TRBJ2-7; D is ambiguous. The germline V gene has CDR1 SGHTA and CDR2 FQGNSA. The V end lost 1 base, the J end lost 3 bases, and 7 bases lay between the germline ends. CDR3 length: 13 residues. CDR3 in amino acids: CASSLGLVYEQYF. The DNA for the CDR3 is TGTGCCAGCAGCTTAGGATTAGTCTACGAGCAGTACTTC.

Many counts were recorded for this clonotype. The CDR3: CASSGNIQYF. The CDR3 region has the DNA TGTGCCAGCAGTGGGAACATTCAGTACTTC. The V gene is TRBV2, the J gene TRBJ2-4, with D hard to call. Trimming took 4 bases from V and 7 from J, leaving 2 bases between them. This CDR3 has 10 residues. Per the germline V gene, CDR1 is SNHLY and CDR2 is FYNNEI.

This clonotype was observed many times. The chain links TRBV9 to TRBJ2-2, with 7 bases aligning to TRBD2. Unmatched junction bases numbered 7, after V lost 1 base and J lost 7 bases. CDR1 and CDR2 from the germline V gene are SGDLS and YYNGEE. The CDR3 is 15 residues long. The CDR3 region is CASSVTGGSYGELFF. DNA of the CDR3: TGTGCCAGCAGCGTAACGGGCGGGAGCTACGGGGAGCTGTTTTTT.

At least ten counts were recorded for this clonotype. This chain links TRBV29-1 with TRBJ2-3, with D hard to call. This CDR3 has 12 residues. The V and J ends lost 3 bases and 4 bases respectively, with 8 bases between them. The germline V gene has CDR1 SQVTM and CDR2 ANQGSEA. CDR3: CSVEAWADTQYF. In DNA, the CDR3 is TGCAGCGTTGAGGCCTGGGCAGATACGCAGTATTTT.

This clonotype was found many times. The J gene is TRBJ2-2, the V gene TRBV5-1; D assignment may be TRBD1 or TRBD2 (5 bases each). The V gene lost 2 bases and the J gene lost 1 base, with 12 bases spanning the gap. Per germline, CDR1 SGHRS and CDR2 YFSETQ. This CDR3 is 16 amino acids long. CDR3 residues: CASSFHGTGNTGELFF. The CDR3 DNA reads as TGCGCCAGCAGCTTCCACGGGACGGGGAACACCGGGGAGCTGTTTTTT.

This clonotype has ten or more counts. The V gene is TRBV5-1, the J gene TRBJ2-3; 8 nucleotides agree with TRBD1. The CDR3 spans 15 residues. The ends lost 0 bases at V and 1 base at J; junction bases unmatched: 1. Germline CDR1 is SGHRS and CDR2 is YFSETQ. The CDR3 DNA sequence: TGCGCCAGCAGCTTGGCAGGGGGCGGCACAGATACGCAGTATTTT. The encoded protein is CASSLAGGGTDTQYF.

This clonotype was seen at least ten times. A read error may account for a junction end that differs from germline. The chain's CDR3 is CASSPPSGGNNEQFF. DNA for the CDR3: TGTGCGAGCAGCCCTCCTAGCGGGGGGAACAATGAGCAGTTCTTC. This chain joins TRBV5-5 and TRBJ2-1; TRBD2 matches at 11 bases. CDR3 length equals 15 residues. Germline V gene data show CDR1 as SGHKS and CDR2 as YYEKEE (reference sequence).